Each of the 22 T cell receptor beta chains below was sequenced from the same sample in a study of OX40 agonist ivuxolimab in advanced cancers. The library relied on the immunoSEQ multiplex PCR assay. Sourced from immuneACCESS, this table was stored by TCRdb with only in-frame sequences that have V and J called. A share of the clones is absent; for the studies checked, an unresolved V gene accounts for under half, and the remainder has no known explanation. The table for this sample lists 65,000 to 95,000 clones; 80% to 90% of them were counted only once. Together, the top ten hold under 0.8% of the sample. Sequencing was performed on CD4+ or CD8+ T cells sorted from blood, taken in a trial of the OX40 agonist ivuxolimab. These receptors were collected from an adult with an advanced solid tumor such as melanoma, head and neck, liver or kidney cancer.

The J gene is TRBJ1-1, the V gene TRBV7-9, with D perhaps matching TRBD1 (5 bases). Germline CDR1 is SEHNR and CDR2 is FQNEAQ (reference sequence). The CDR3 has 14 residues. V lost 3 bases to trimming and J lost 4 bases, with 12 bases between them. CDR3 residues: CASSLLDITTEAFF. For the CDR3, the DNA is TGTGCCAGCAGCTTGCTGGACATCACCACTGAAGCTTTCTTT.

The CDR3: CASNSGTGVDEQFF. Here the CDR3 DNA reads TGTGCCAGTAACTCCGGGACAGGGGTTGATGAGCAGTTCTTC. The V call is TRBV19, the J call TRBJ2-1; 10 nucleotides line up with TRBD1. With V trimmed by 7 bases and J by 8 bases, 8 bases remained unmatched. CDR3 size: 14 residues. Germline loops: CDR1 LNHDA, CDR2 SQIVND (reference sequence).

The gene calls are TRBV7-9 and TRBJ2-5; 8 bases are shared with TRBD1. With 6 bases clipped from V and 1 base from J, the junction kept 4 bases outside the gene matches. The germline gives CDR1 SEHNR, CDR2 FQNEAQ (reference sequence). There are 14 residues in the CDR3. In DNA, the CDR3 is TGTGCCAGCAGACGGACAGGGCTCCAAGAGACCCAGTACTTC. This translates into CASRRTGLQETQYF.

The chain combines TRBV7-2 with TRBJ2-1, with TRBD1 as a possible D gene (5 bases). Germline CDR1 SGHTA, CDR2 FQGNSA. Trimming cost V 7 bases and J 4 bases, with 11 bases left between them. This CDR3 contains 13 residues. CDR3 sequence reads: CASTSGLYNEQFF. CDR3 coding DNA: TGTGCCAGCACCTCAGGGCTATACAATGAGCAGTTCTTC. Complete variable domain (other parts from reference TRBV7-2 and TRBJ2-1): GAGVSQSPSNKVTEKGKDVELRCDPISGHTALYWYRQSLGQGLEFLIYFQGNSAPDKSGLPSDRFSAERTGGSVSTLTIQRTQQEDSAVYLCASTSGLYNEQFFGPGTRLTVL.

The rearrangement joins TRBV7-9 to TRBJ2-1; 14 bases line up with TRBD2. CDR1 and CDR2 (germline): SEHNR, FQNEAQ (reference sequence). V trimming: 4 bases; J trimming: 6 bases; junction bases outside the gene matches: 8. CDR3 length: 17 residues. The CDR3 here is CASSSYRGLAGVNEQFF. The CDR3 bases are TGTGCCAGCAGCTCGTACCGGGGACTAGCGGGGGTCAATGAGCAGTTCTTC. Full variable domain (missing parts from reference TRBV7-9 and TRBJ2-1): DTGVSQNPRHKITKRGQNVTFRCDPISEHNRLYWYRQTLGQGPEFLTYFQNEAQLEKSRLLSDRFSAERPKGSFSTLEIQRTEQGDSAMYLCASSSYRGLAGVNEQFFGPGTRLTVL.

This rearrangement joins TRBV11-2 to TRBJ2-3, with D unclear. The CDR3 loop spans 11 amino acids. V lost 4 bases and J 6 bases, leaving 5 bases between the germline ends. The V gene's germline CDR1 is SGHAT and CDR2 FQNNGV. For the CDR3, the DNA is TGTGCCAGCAGCTCAAAGGATACGCAGTATTTT. Translated: CASSSKDTQYF. Variable domain in full (rest from reference TRBV11-2 and TRBJ2-3): EAGVAQSPRYKIIEKRQSVAFWCNPISGHATLYWYQQILGQGPKLLIQFQNNGVVDDSQLPKDRFSAERLKGVDSTLKIQPAKLEDSAVYLCASSSKDTQYFGPGTRLTVL.

V is TRBV15 and J is TRBJ1-1; the D is unclear. Trimming cost V 1 base and J 5 bases, with 8 bases left between them. The CDR3 runs 13 residues. Per germline, CDR1 LNHNV and CDR2 YYDKDF (reference sequence). The DNA for the CDR3 is TGTGCCACCAGCAGAGTAGTGGGGACTGAAGCTTTCTTT. Translating it yields CATSRVVGTEAFF.

The chain has TRBV30 and TRBJ2-5; D uncertain. Trimming pared 2 bases from V and 0 bases from J, leaving 4 bases between. The CDR3 has 12 residues. The germline V gene has CDR1 GTSNPN and CDR2 SVGIG (reference sequence). CDR3 coding DNA: TGTGCCTGGAGTACCGACCAAGAGACCCAGTACTTC. This encodes CAWSTDQETQYF.

CDR3 nucleotide sequence: TGCGCCAGCAGCTCTTCAGAGGCCTCGAATGAAAAACTGTTTTTT. It specifies CASSSSEASNEKLFF. V gene TRBV5-1 combines with J gene TRBJ1-4, with D unclear. The CDR3 sequence is 15 residues long. Trimming removed 3 bases at V and 5 bases at J, with 14 bases between. The V gene's germline CDR1 is SGHRS and CDR2 YFSETQ.

The V gene is TRBV4-1, the J gene TRBJ1-2; unclear D gene. This CDR3 has 14 amino acids. Trimming removed 4 bases from V and 8 bases from J, with 17 bases in between. Germline V gene data show CDR1 as MGHRA and CDR2 as YSYEKL. This CDR3 reads CASSLPNGRSGYTF. The CDR3 DNA is TGCGCCAGCAGCCTACCTAACGGCCGGAGCGGCTACACCTTC.

V is TRBV10-3 and J is TRBJ2-7; 8 bases align to TRBD2. V was pared by 10 bases and J by 3 bases, with 5 bases of the junction left unmatched. Germline values: CDR1 ENHRY, CDR2 SYGVKD. This CDR3 comprises 12 residues. The CDR3 DNA reads TGTGCCACGGGAAGCGGGAGCTACGAGCAGTACTTC. Amino acid sequence: CATGSGSYEQYF.

The CDR3 nucleotides read TGTGCCAGCAGTTCCCCCCGACTGGACTCCTACGAGCAGTACTTC. Amino acids: CASSSPRLDSYEQYF. The J gene is TRBJ2-7, the V gene TRBV11-3; D gene unclear. Trimming shortened V by 6 bases and J by 0 bases, and 15 bases separated the two germline ends. The CDR3 consists of 15 residues. Germline lookup yields CDR1 SGHNT and CDR2 YENEEA.

The CDR3 here is CASSLGGYAFF. In nucleotides, the CDR3 is TGTGCCAGCAGCTTGGGGGGGTATGCTTTCTTT. The chain uses TRBV5-6 and TRBJ1-1; TRBD1 might be the D (5 bases). The CDR3 totals 11 residues. Germline loops: CDR1 SGHDT, CDR2 YYEEEE. V lost 0 bases to trimming and J lost 11 bases, with 8 bases between them.

The rearrangement uses TRBV9 and TRBJ2-2; no definite D call. V dropped 3 bases and J dropped 5 bases, with 8 bases sitting between them. The CDR3 contains 13 residues. Germline lookup yields CDR1 SGDLS and CDR2 YYNGEE. In DNA, the CDR3 is TGTGCCAGCAGCGAAGGGATTACCGGGGAGCTGTTTTTT. Its translation: CASSEGITGELFF.

The chain couples TRBV27 to TRBJ1-1; 8 nucleotides agree with TRBD1. The germline V gene encodes CDR1 MNHEY and CDR2 SMNVEV (reference sequence). The CDR3 spans 15 residues. The trim removed 5 bases at V and 1 base at J, leaving 6 bases unmatched. The CDR3 loop reads CASSPGTGWNTEAFF. CDR3 DNA sequence: TGTGCCAGCAGTCCGGGGACAGGCTGGAACACTGAAGCTTTCTTT.

Remarks on this clone: Other DNA sequences from this sample encode an identical CDR3 as well. The J gene is TRBJ1-1, the V gene TRBV5-6; no reliable D call. There are 13 residues in the CDR3. CDR1 SGHDT and CDR2 YYEEEE come from the germline V gene. V was shortened by 0 bases and J by 1 base, with 4 bases between the two germline ends. The CDR3 sequence is CASSLGGNTEAFF. The CDR3, as DNA: TGTGCCAGCAGCTTGGGTGGGAACACTGAAGCTTTCTTT.

The rearrangement links TRBV9 to TRBJ2-7, with TRBD1 identical over 10 bases. After removal of 4 bases from V and 7 bases from J, the junction contained 8 bases not matched to a gene. This CDR3 region has 14 residues. Germline V gene sequence: CDR1 SGDLS, CDR2 YYNGEE. The CDR3 spells CASSTGTGAEEQYF. CDR3 in DNA: TGTGCCAGCAGCACCGGGACAGGGGCGGAGGAGCAGTACTTC.

V usage is TRBV5-4 and J usage is TRBJ1-1; TRBD1 matches 9 bases. The CDR3 extends over 15 amino acids. Germline-derived CDR1 and CDR2 are SGHNT and YYREEE (reference sequence). The V segment lost 4 bases and the J segment 7 bases; nucleotides outside the gene matches: 11. The CDR3 here is CASSPNPQGANEAFF. For the CDR3, the DNA is TGTGCCAGCAGCCCCAATCCACAGGGGGCGAATGAAGCTTTCTTT.

The chain recombines TRBV4-1 with TRBJ1-4; D not resolved. Germline V gives CDR1 MGHRA, CDR2 YSYEKL. The V gene lost 0 bases and the J gene lost 7 bases, with 12 bases spanning the gap. The CDR3 length is 15 residues. CDR3 sequence: CASSQERRQVEKLFF. In DNA, the CDR3 is TGCGCCAGCAGCCAAGAGAGGAGGCAAGTTGAAAAACTGTTTTTT.

The chain combines TRBV4-3 with TRBJ1-1; D remains ambiguous. The CDR3 length is 14 residues. V lost 0 bases and J lost 3, with 8 bases in between. Germline assignment: CDR1 LGHNA and CDR2 YSLEER. The CDR3 region has the DNA TGCGCCAGCAGCCAAGACGTAACCGACACTGAAGCTTTCTTT. Its protein product is CASSQDVTDTEAFF.

V usage is TRBV6-5 and J usage is TRBJ1-3, with 7 bases lining up with TRBD1. This CDR3 has 14 amino acids. After removal of 7 bases from V and 2 bases from J, the junction contained 5 bases not matched to a gene. From germline, CDR1 is MNHEY and CDR2 SVGAGI. The CDR3 DNA is TGTGCCAGCAAGACAGGGTGGGCTGGAAACACCATATATTTT. Translated, it gives CASKTGWAGNTIYF.

As to this clone: Its ends do not fully match the called genes, so a read error is possible. This chain joins TRBV7-6 and TRBJ1-3; 10 bases match TRBD1. Germline lookup yields CDR1 SGHVS and CDR2 FNYEAQ. The CDR3 is made up of 14 amino acids. The CDR3 bases are TGTGCCAGCAGCCTTCTTGGGACAGGGGAAGGCACACATTTT. Its translation: CASSLLGTGEGTHF.